This T cell receptor beta chain is from a study of cytomegalovirus exposure and HLA in healthy donors. Findings of the study overall: It was confirmed in vitro that a few of the CMV-associated chains were specific for CMV antigens.

Comment on this clone: Its target is unknown.

60 Vbeta and 13 Jbeta primers were used in PCR. Sequencing was performed with immunoSEQ multiplex PCR; in TCRdb, only in-frame clones are kept and a portion is missing. The table records 110,000 or so clones, 75% of them present only once. Trimming cost V 1 base and J 7 bases; bases outside gene matches: 11. The CDR3 sequence is 16 residues long. The germline V gene has CDR1 SGHDN and CDR2 FVKESK. This TCR came from a middle-aged woman in good health and CMV-seropositive. Sequences were obtained from PBMCs. V gene TRBV14 combines with J gene TRBJ2-5, with 8 bases lining up with TRBD1. In DNA, the CDR3 is TGTGCCAGCAGCCAAGGTGATGGACAGGGCTATGGGACCCAGTACTTC. The encoded protein is CASSQGDGQGYGTQYF. Looking up the rest from reference TRBV14 and TRBJ2-5 gives the full variable domain: EAGVTQFPSHSVIEKGQTVTLRCDPISGHDNLYWYRRVMGKEIKFLLHFVKESKQDESGMPNNRFLAERTGGTYSTLKVQPAELEDSGVYFCASSQGDGQGYGTQYFGPGTRLLVL.